This entry lists 15 T cell receptor beta chains sequenced from one sample in a study of Ad26.COV2.S vaccination and SARS-CoV-2 variants (dated by TCRdb to about 2021). The method was the immunoSEQ multiplex PCR assay. TCRdb holds this immuneACCESS table with in-frame rearrangements only. Some clones are missing; in checked studies, unresolved V genes explain under half, and the rest has no known cause. Across this sample there are about 680,000 clones, with roughly 90% seen only once. The ten biggest clones cover around 1.4% of the sample. Read against the paper, the sample's treatment or condition label means: about 20 received Ad26.COV2.S at low or high dose, single or two shots; roughly five received placebo; per-sample allocation not given. Repertoires of vaccine and placebo recipients were sequenced from samples taken on day 63 after the first injection. The source material was peripheral blood, sampled in a trial of Ad26.COV2.S vaccine versus placebo. The receptors derive from a person aged 18-60 years who received the Ad26.COV2.S COVID-19 vaccine or a placebo.

The chain couples TRBV6-2 or TRBV6-3 to TRBJ2-7; 7 nucleotides align to TRBD1. This CDR3 contains 15 residues. V gave up 6 bases and J gave up 1 base; unmatched junction bases: 9. Per germline, CDR1 MNHEY and CDR2 SVGEGT. The CDR3: CASSRDSLLSYEQYF. The CDR3 DNA follows: TGTGCCAGCAGCCGGGACAGCCTCCTGTCCTACGAGCAGTACTTC.

This clone has just a few counts. This chain connects TRBV28 to TRBJ1-4; D is perhaps TRBD1 (5 bases). Germline loops: CDR1 MDHEN, CDR2 SYDVKM. The CDR3 spans 14 residues. V dropped 7 bases and J dropped 5 bases, with 14 bases sitting between them. The CDR3 DNA is TGTGCCAGCAATACCGGGACTCAAAATGAAAAACTGTTTTTT. It specifies CASNTGTQNEKLFF.

V usage is TRBV6-5 and J usage is TRBJ1-1; TRBD1 might be the D (6 bases). The CDR3 is 14 amino acids. Deletions cut 2 bases from V and 7 bases from J, with 14 bases between. Germline V gene sequence: CDR1 MNHEY, CDR2 SVGAGI. The CDR3: CASSYGGGGDEAFF. Written as DNA, the CDR3 is TGTGCCAGCAGTTACGGGGGCGGCGGTGATGAAGCTTTCTTT.

This clone has a handful of counts. The chain carries TRBV3-1 (or the pseudogene TRBV3-2) and TRBJ1-2; D is unclear. The germline V and J ends were trimmed by 1 base and 3 bases, with 12 bases remaining between them. The CDR3 extends over 15 amino acids. Looked up from germline, CDR1 is LGHDT and CDR2 is YNNKEL (reference sequence). The CDR3 is CASSQGQQRYYGYTF. CDR3 DNA sequence: TGTGCCAGCAGCCAAGGGCAACAACGCTACTATGGCTACACCTTC.

This clone has only one observation. This chain links TRBV29-1 with TRBJ1-2; unclear D gene. The germline V gene encodes CDR1 SQVTM and CDR2 ANQGSEA. Deletions cut 7 bases from V and 2 bases from J, with 8 bases between. The CDR3 runs 11 residues. The CDR3 here is CSAEGNYGYTF. Written as DNA, the CDR3 is TGCAGCGCTGAGGGCAACTATGGCTACACCTTC. Complete variable domain (other parts from reference TRBV29-1 and TRBJ1-2): SAVISQKPSRDICQRGTSLTIQCQVDSQVTMMFWYRQQPGQSLTLIATANQGSEATYESGFVIDKFPISRPNLTFSTLTVSNMSPEDSSIYLCSAEGNYGYTFGSGTRLTVV.

The chain links TRBV11-2 to TRBJ2-7; TRBD2 agrees at 8 bases. CDR3 length: 15 amino acids. Germline V gene data show CDR1 as SGHAT and CDR2 as FQNNGV. V gave up 2 bases and J gave up 4 bases; unmatched junction bases: 7. CDR3 nucleotide sequence: TGTGCCAGCAGCTTACTCGGACTAGCCGAGTACGAGCAGTACTTC. As protein: CASSLLGLAEYEQYF.

This chain uses TRBV5-1 with TRBJ1-4, with 7 bases that match TRBD1. V lost 1 base and J lost 4; bases outside the gene matches: 4. The CDR3 length is 15 residues. Germline CDR1 is SGHRS and CDR2 is YFSETQ. CDR3 DNA sequence: TGCGCCAGCAGCTTGCCGGGACAGAATAATGAAAAACTGTTTTTT. Protein: CASSLPGQNNEKLFF.

The chain uses TRBV7-9 and TRBJ2-3; 8 positions agree with TRBD1. Germline CDR1 SEHNR, CDR2 FQNEAQ (reference sequence). Unmatched junction bases numbered 4, after V lost 4 bases and J lost 1 base. This CDR3 contains 15 residues. The CDR3 coding sequence is TGTGCCAGCAGCTCGGGACAGGCTGGCACAGATACGCAGTATTTT. It specifies CASSSGQAGTDTQYF.

This chain joins TRBV2 and TRBJ2-3, with 7 bases identical to TRBD2. The ends lost 0 bases at V and 2 bases at J; junction bases unmatched: 5. The CDR3 is made up of 16 amino acids. CDR1 and CDR2 (germline): SNHLY, FYNNEI. The CDR3 sequence: CASSEAVGGDTDTQYF. CDR3 sequence (DNA): TGTGCCAGCAGTGAAGCGGTGGGGGGGGACACAGATACGCAGTATTTT.

This CDR3 reads CASSPVGGGELFF. Here the CDR3 DNA reads TGTGCCAGCAGCCCAGTCGGCGGCGGGGAGCTGTTTTTT. The rearrangement joins TRBV5-4 to TRBJ2-2; D not resolved. CDR1 and CDR2 (germline): SGHNT, YYREEE (reference sequence). CDR3 length: 13 amino acids. V was shortened by 4 bases and J by 7 bases, with 11 bases between the two germline ends.

V is TRBV9 and J is TRBJ2-2; D call uncertain. CDR1 and CDR2 from the germline V gene are SGDLS and YYNGEE. Trimming took off 4 bases at V and 11 bases at J, with 12 bases between the two ends. The length of the CDR3 is 12 residues. The DNA for the CDR3 is TGTGCCAGCAGCTCCCGGGTCGGTGAGCTGTTTTTT. Amino acids: CASSSRVGELFF. The full variable domain, completed using reference TRBV9 and TRBJ2-2, is DSGVTQTPKHLITATGQRVTLRCSPRSGDLSVYWYQQSLDQGLQFLIQYYNGEERAKGNILERFSAQQFPDLHSELNLSSLELGDSALYFCASSSRVGELFFGEGSRLTVL.

This sequence joins TRBV30 and TRBJ1-2, with TRBD1 as a possible D gene (5 bases). Germline assignment: CDR1 GTSNPN and CDR2 SVGIG (reference sequence). Trimming cost V 2 bases and J 5 bases, with 15 bases left between them. The CDR3 consists of 14 residues. In nucleotides, the CDR3 is TGTGCCTGGAGTCCATCAGGGCTCGGTTATGGCTACACCTTC. Translation gives CAWSPSGLGYGYTF. Complete variable domain (other parts from reference TRBV30 and TRBJ1-2): SQTIHQWPATLVQPVGSPLSLECTVEGTSNPNLYWYRQAAGRGLQLLFYSVGIGQISSEVPQNLSASRPQDRQFILSSKKLLLSDSGFYLCAWSPSGLGYGYTFGSGTRLTVV.

This chain joins TRBV29-1 and TRBJ1-2; 7 bases agree with TRBD1. CDR3 length: 12 amino acids. Germline assignment: CDR1 SQVTM and CDR2 ANQGSEA. V gave up 7 bases and J gave up 7 bases; unmatched junction bases: 9. This chain's CDR3 is CSGRTGDLGYTF. The CDR3 DNA follows: TGCAGCGGACGGACAGGAGACCTTGGCTACACCTTC.

The genes are TRBV10-3 and TRBJ2-7; 9 positions match TRBD1. The V segment lost 3 bases and the J segment 2 bases; nucleotides outside the gene matches: 11. This CDR3 spans 17 amino acids. Germline V gene sequence: CDR1 ENHRY, CDR2 SYGVKD. As DNA, the CDR3 is TGTGCCATCAGTGACCGCAGCGGACAGGGGAGAGCCTACGAGCAGTACTTC. Protein: CAISDRSGQGRAYEQYF.

The chain carries TRBV5-1 and TRBJ1-6; D perhaps matches TRBD1 (5 bases). CDR3 size: 17 residues. From germline, CDR1 is SGHRS and CDR2 YFSETQ. Trimming took off 0 bases at V and 0 bases at J, with 10 bases between the two ends. CDR3 residues: CASSLEGEPSYNSPLHF. Written as DNA, the CDR3 is TGCGCCAGCAGCTTGGAAGGGGAGCCCTCCTATAATTCACCCCTCCACTTT.